One and the same sample provided the 19 T cell receptor beta chains below, sequenced in a study of blood T cell repertoires in COVID-19. Clones were read by immunoSEQ multiplex PCR, and TCRdb kept only the in-frame ones, dropping some. The table records 130,000 or so clones, roughly 89% of them present only once. Sequenced material: PBMCs or T cells enriched from blood (not recorded which). The source of these receptors is a woman aged 25-40 years who had recovered from COVID-19.

The rearrangement uses TRBV21-1 and TRBJ1-1; the D call in the table, TRBD1, was not verified against the DNA. TRBV21-1 is deemed a pseudogene. The CDR3 loop spans 18 amino acids. The CDR3 DNA is TGTGCCAGCAGCAATCTTACGACAGGGGTTCTCCGGGACACTGAAGCTTTCTTT. It encodes CASSNLTTGVLRDTEAFF.

The V call is TRBV9, the J call TRBJ2-1, with TRBD2 matching over 14 bases. V lost 0 bases to trimming and J lost 4 bases; unmatched junction nucleotides: 6. Germline CDR1 SGDLS, CDR2 YYNGEE. CDR3 length: 18 residues. In DNA, the CDR3 is TGTGCCAGCAGCGTAGTGGGACTAGCGGGAGCGGAATACAATGAGCAGTTCTTC. Its translation is CASSVVGLAGAEYNEQFF.

V usage is TRBV18 and J usage is TRBJ1-5; D is uncertain. The germline V gene has CDR1 KGHSH and CDR2 LQKENI. Trimming took off 3 bases at V and 4 bases at J, with 10 bases between the two ends. This CDR3 contains 14 residues. CDR3 in DNA: TGTGCCAGCTCACCCTCACACACGAATCAGCCCCAGCATTTT. Protein product: CASSPSHTNQPQHF.

The CDR3 DNA sequence: TGCAGCGTTGAAGAGGGGGACTACTACAATGAGCAGTTCTTC. This gives the protein CSVEEGDYYNEQFF. The chain combines TRBV29-1 with TRBJ2-1, with 7 bases lining up with TRBD2. Germline V gives CDR1 SQVTM, CDR2 ANQGSEA. The V gene end was trimmed by 0 bases and the J gene end by 3 bases; junction bases not matched to a gene: 2. CDR3 length equals 14 residues.

J is TRBJ2-7 and V is TRBV7-9, with 8 bases lining up with TRBD1. Trimming at V came to 0 bases and at J to 8 bases, leaving 12 bases not matched to a gene. This CDR3 is built from 16 residues. CDR1 and CDR2 from the germline V gene are SEHNR and FQNEAQ (reference sequence). The CDR3 sequence is CASSLAPRQGAIQQYF. The CDR3 DNA reads TGTGCCAGCAGCTTAGCGCCAAGGCAGGGGGCGATCCAGCAGTACTTC.

This clone was counted many times. The rearrangement joins TRBV6-5 to TRBJ1-1; TRBD1 matches 7 bases. Germline CDR1 and CDR2: MNHEY and SVGAGI. This CDR3 is built from 16 residues. V shed 3 bases and J 1 base; nucleotides not matched to a gene: 8. CDR3 coding DNA: TGTGCCAGCAGTTATCACAGGGGAAGGGCGAACACTGAAGCTTTCTTT. It codes for CASSYHRGRANTEAFF.

The CDR3 DNA is TGCGCCAGCAGTCAAAGCGGGGGGGGCAATGAGCAGTTCTTC. Its translation: CASSQSGGGNEQFF. The V gene is TRBV10-2, the J gene TRBJ2-1; 10 positions agree with TRBD2. Germline CDR1 WSHSY, CDR2 SAAADI. The length of the CDR3 is 14 residues. Trimming cost V 5 bases and J 6 bases; bases outside gene matches: 4.

For the CDR3, the DNA is TGTGCCTGGAATCGGGATACCGGGGAGCTGTTTTTT. This gives the protein CAWNRDTGELFF. The chain uses TRBV30 and TRBJ2-2; D perhaps matches TRBD2 (5 bases). The V and J ends lost 4 bases and 5 bases respectively, with 8 bases between them. The CDR3 length is 12 residues. The V gene's germline CDR1 is GTSNPN and CDR2 SVGIG (reference sequence). The variable domain in full, completed from reference TRBV30 and TRBJ2-2, reads SQTIHQWPATLVQPVGSPLSLECTVEGTSNPNLYWYRQAAGRGLQLLFYSVGIGQISSEVPQNLSASRPQDRQFILSSKKLLLSDSGFYLCAWNRDTGELFFGEGSRLTVL.

The V gene is TRBV2, the J gene TRBJ2-7; D is perhaps TRBD2 (11 bases). The germline V gene has CDR1 SNHLY and CDR2 FYNNEI. The CDR3 runs to 21 residues. V was clipped by 3 bases and J by 2 bases, with 32 bases between them. This CDR3 reads CASSEGFWGQGSSGRTYEQYF. The CDR3 DNA reads TGTGCCAGCAGTGAGGGGTTCTGGGGACAGGGGTCTAGCGGGAGGACCTACGAGCAGTACTTC.

The chain couples TRBV14 to TRBJ2-2, with 7 bases lining up with TRBD2. Trimming cost V 4 bases and J 0 bases; bases outside gene matches: 5. The CDR3 is made up of 16 amino acids. The germline gives CDR1 SGHDN, CDR2 FVKESK. The chain's CDR3 is CASSPYLAANTGELFF. In DNA, the CDR3 is TGTGCCAGCAGCCCGTACCTAGCGGCGAACACCGGGGAGCTGTTTTTT.

The chain has TRBV19 and TRBJ2-3; a possible D gene is TRBD2 (6 bases). Germline loops: CDR1 LNHDA, CDR2 SQIVND (reference sequence). The V gene lost 6 bases and the J gene lost 2 bases, with 18 bases spanning the gap. This CDR3 is 16 amino acids long. CDR3 nucleotides: TGTGCCAGTAGCCACAAGGCGGGACTGCTCACAGATACGCAGTATTTT. As protein: CASSHKAGLLTDTQYF.

V usage is TRBV27 and J usage is TRBJ1-4; D gene uncertain. The CDR3 is made up of 15 amino acids. CDR1 MNHEY and CDR2 SMNVEV come from the germline V gene (reference sequence). V was pared by 5 bases and J by 0 bases, with 10 bases between. The CDR3 nucleotides read TGTGCCAGCAGTCCACGGGGTGCAACTAATGAAAAACTGTTTTTT. Encoded protein: CASSPRGATNEKLFF.

This CDR3 reads CASSDWGQGRSYTF. The CDR3 DNA reads as TGTGCCAGCAGTGACTGGGGACAGGGGAGGAGCTACACCTTC. This chain connects TRBV2 to TRBJ1-2, with TRBD1 matching 10 bases. Germline V gene sequence: CDR1 SNHLY, CDR2 FYNNEI. The trim removed 3 bases at V and 9 bases at J, leaving 7 bases unmatched. The CDR3 is 14 residues long.

V usage is TRBV29-1 and J usage is TRBJ1-2; 9 nucleotides agree with TRBD1. J was trimmed by 5 bases and V by 5 bases; bases with no gene match: 3. The CDR3 runs 12 residues. Germline V gives CDR1 SQVTM, CDR2 ANQGSEA. The DNA of the CDR3 is TGCAGCGTTAGGACAGGGGTTTATGGCTACACCTTC. Protein product: CSVRTGVYGYTF.

This chain uses TRBV7-8 with TRBJ2-6; D is perhaps TRBD2 (6 bases). The CDR3 loop spans 15 amino acids. With 3 bases removed from V and 2 bases from J, the gap between germline ends came to 8 bases. In germline, CDR1 is SGHVS, CDR2 FQNEAQ. CDR3 nucleotide sequence: TGTGCCAGCAGCTTGACGGGGGCTGGGGCCAACGTCCTGACTTTC. Translated, it gives CASSLTGAGANVLTF.

There are a few counts of this clone. The rearrangement joins TRBV3-1 (or the pseudogene TRBV3-2) to TRBJ2-2, with 7 bases fitting TRBD2. J was trimmed by 5 bases and V by 1 base; bases with no gene match: 4. This CDR3 is 15 amino acids long. Germline V gives CDR1 LGHDT, CDR2 YNNKEL (reference sequence). CDR3 sequence: CASSQGAAGTGELFF. In nucleotides, the CDR3 is TGTGCCAGCAGCCAAGGCGCAGCGGGAACCGGGGAGCTGTTTTTT.

This chain uses TRBV29-1 with TRBJ1-2, with TRBD1 as a possible D gene (6 bases). V gave up 4 bases and J gave up 3 bases, with 15 bases separating them. Germline CDR1 is SQVTM and CDR2 is ANQGSEA. The CDR3 runs to 14 residues. The CDR3 DNA follows: TGCAGCGTTGGGGACATACAGGGCGACTATGGCTACACCTTC. Amino acids: CSVGDIQGDYGYTF.

V usage is TRBV3-1 (or the pseudogene TRBV3-2) and J usage is TRBJ1-1; TRBD1 matches 8 bases. The germline gives CDR1 LGHDT, CDR2 YNNKEL (reference sequence). The ends lost 3 bases at V and 1 base at J; junction bases unmatched: 4. The CDR3 covers 15 residues. CDR3 region: CASSQSDRGNTEAFF. CDR3 DNA sequence: TGTGCCAGCAGCCAGTCCGACAGGGGGAACACTGAAGCTTTCTTT.

The chain recombines TRBV27 with TRBJ1-2, with 7 bases aligning to TRBD1. Per germline, CDR1 MNHEY and CDR2 SMNVEV (reference sequence). CDR3 length: 13 residues. V shed 4 bases, J shed 4 bases, and the junction held 3 bases outside the gene matches. CDR3 loop: CASSWDSSYGYTF. CDR3 sequence (DNA): TGTGCCAGCAGTTGGGACAGCTCCTATGGCTACACCTTC.